The next 15 T cell receptor beta chains were all read from a single sample in a study of T cells after yellow fever vaccination. MiXCR was run by TCRdb on the 5' RACE reads, yielding one entry per CDR3 protein. Of hundreds of thousands of distinct CDR3 sequences listed, around 13% are singletons. The sample in question was CD4+ T cells sorted from PBMCs, obtained 15 days after the yellow fever booster vaccination. These receptors all stem from a man aged 18-30 years who received the YFV17D yellow fever vaccine.

The chain joins TRBV4-1 to TRBJ1-3, with D perhaps matching TRBD1 (5 bases). The V end was cut by 3 bases, the J end by 0 bases, with 9 bases between. This CDR3 is built from 15 residues. Germline CDR1 and CDR2: MGHRA and YSYEKL. CDR3 nucleotides: TGCGCCAGCAGCCAGGGGACTGTCTCTGGAAACACCATATATTTT. Translated, it gives CASSQGTVSGNTIYF.

This clonotype was seen a handful of times. The chain links TRBV18 to TRBJ2-7; D possibly uses TRBD1 or TRBD2 (5 bases each). V gave up 8 bases and J gave up 5 bases, with 19 bases separating them. The CDR3 spans 14 residues. Germline V gene lookup returns CDR1 KGHSH and CDR2 LQKENI. The CDR3 DNA reads TGTGCCAGCATGCGCGACAGTGAGGGTAACGAGCAGTACTTC. Residues: CASMRDSEGNEQYF.

The CDR3 loop reads CASSPRGQGNTEAFF. The CDR3 coding sequence is TGTGCCAGCTCACCTAGGGGACAGGGCAACACTGAAGCTTTCTTT. The J gene is TRBJ1-1, the V gene TRBV18; 9 positions match TRBD1. V lost 3 bases to trimming and J lost 2 bases; unmatched junction nucleotides: 4. Germline V gene sequence: CDR1 KGHSH, CDR2 LQKENI. The CDR3 runs to 15 residues. Based on the CDR3 plus reference TRBV18 and TRBJ1-1, the full variable domain is NAGVMQNPRHLVRRRGQEARLRCSPMKGHSHVYWYRQLPEEGLKFMVYLQKENIIDESGMPKERFSAEFPKEGPSILRIQQVVRGDSAAYFCASSPRGQGNTEAFFGQGTRLTVV.

The gene calls are TRBV5-1 and TRBJ2-1; D call uncertain. Trimming removed 0 bases from V and 1 base from J, with 11 bases in between. Germline V gene sequence: CDR1 SGHRS, CDR2 YFSETQ. The CDR3 loop spans 16 amino acids. CDR3 sequence (DNA): TGCGCCAGCAGCTTGGTCACGTCGGGTTCCTACAATGAGCAGTTCTTC. It specifies CASSLVTSGSYNEQFF.

This clonotype was found a few times. The chain has TRBV7-9 and TRBJ2-1; a possible D gene is TRBD1 (6 bases). Trimming shortened V by 10 bases and J by 1 base, and 14 bases separated the two germline ends. CDR3 size: 14 residues. CDR1 is SEHNR and CDR2 is FQNEAQ in the germline V gene (reference sequence). CDR3 protein: CAITGKRSYNEQFF. As DNA, the CDR3 is TGTGCCATCACAGGGAAACGTTCCTACAATGAGCAGTTCTTC.

Many counts were recorded for this clonotype. The chain recombines TRBV28 with TRBJ1-5; D not certain. CDR1 is MDHEN and CDR2 is SYDVKM in the germline V gene. V dropped 5 bases and J dropped 1 base, with 3 bases sitting between them. The CDR3 is 12 amino acids. CDR3 loop: CASSGSNQPQHF. The CDR3 nucleotides read TGTGCCAGCAGTGGGAGCAATCAGCCCCAGCATTTT.

This clonotype was detected a few times. V and J are TRBV18 and TRBJ2-6; D is ambiguous. The CDR3 is 16 residues long. Germline CDR1 KGHSH, CDR2 LQKENI. Deletions cut 1 base from V and 0 bases from J, with 7 bases between. The CDR3 DNA is TGTGCCAGCTCACCACTGGGCGACTCTGGGGCCAACGTCCTGACTTTC. It is translated as CASSPLGDSGANVLTF.

The chain combines TRBV5-4 with TRBJ2-5; a weak D match, TRBD1 (6 bases). This CDR3 has 15 amino acids. From germline, CDR1 is SGHNT and CDR2 YYREEE (reference sequence). Trimming cost V 2 bases and J 4 bases, with 15 bases left between them. Here the CDR3 DNA reads TGTGCCAGCAGCTTCTTTTGGGGGCCTGGAGAGACCCAGTACTTC. Its protein is CASSFFWGPGETQYF.

This chain joins TRBV12-3 or TRBV12-4 and TRBJ1-2; a possible D gene is TRBD1 (6 bases). With 6 bases removed from V and 9 bases from J, the gap between germline ends came to 29 bases. The CDR3 extends over 17 amino acids. The CDR3 bases are TGTGCCAGCAGCGTTAGATGGACAGTCCGAAACCCCTTACGCTACACCTTC. This sequence encodes CASSVRWTVRNPLRYTF.

This clonotype was counted a few times. J is TRBJ1-2 and V is TRBV29-1; possibly TRBD1 for D (6 bases). Trimming stripped 7 bases from V and 5 bases from J, with 20 bases between. Per germline, CDR1 SQVTM and CDR2 ANQGSEA. The length of the CDR3 is 14 residues. CDR3 in amino acids: CSASTTGQGYGYTF. In DNA form, the CDR3 reads TGCAGCGCTAGCACCACAGGGCAGGGATATGGCTACACCTTC.

The gene calls are TRBV5-1 and TRBJ2-7; possible D gene TRBD1, 5 bases. Per the germline V gene, CDR1 is SGHRS and CDR2 is YFSETQ. Trimming pared 0 bases from V and 2 bases from J, leaving 9 bases between. This CDR3 has 14 amino acids. DNA of the CDR3: TGCGCCAGCAGCTTGGCGGCAGGGACCTACGAGCAGTACGTC. This sequence encodes CASSLAAGTYEQYV.

The gene calls are TRBV29-1 and TRBJ2-3; unclear D gene. This CDR3 spans 13 amino acids. V was cut by 4 bases and J by 2 bases, with 10 bases left in between. Germline-derived CDR1 and CDR2 are SQVTM and ANQGSEA. The CDR3 reads CSVVTGSTDTQYF. The DNA for the CDR3 is TGCAGCGTTGTCACGGGTTCCACAGATACGCAGTATTTT.

The chain is built from TRBV7-2 and TRBJ1-2; unclear D gene. The CDR3 totals 13 residues. V was pared by 5 bases and J by 8 bases, with 15 bases between. The germline V gene has CDR1 SGHTA and CDR2 FQGNSA. The DNA of the CDR3 is TGTGCCAGCAGCCGTGATACGATGATAGGCTACACCTTC. It is translated as CASSRDTMIGYTF. The full variable domain, in which reference TRBV7-2 and TRBJ1-2 provide the parts outside the CDR3, is GAGVSQSPSNKVTEKGKDVELRCDPISGHTALYWYRQSLGQGLEFLIYFQGNSAPDKSGLPSDRFSAERTGGSVSTLTIQRTQQEDSAVYLCASSRDTMIGYTFGSGTRLTVV.

This clonotype was recorded many times. This rearrangement joins TRBV6-2 or TRBV6-3 to TRBJ2-7, with D possibly being TRBD1 (6 bases). The CDR3 length is 13 residues. Per the germline V gene, CDR1 is MNHEY and CDR2 is SVGEGT. V was shortened by 7 bases and J by 2 bases, with 12 bases between the two germline ends. For the CDR3, the DNA is TGTGCCAGCAAGGTCAGGGGTACCTACGAGCAGTACTTC. As protein: CASKVRGTYEQYF.

The gene calls are TRBV7-2 and TRBJ2-3; D tentatively reads TRBD1 or TRBD2 (5 bases each). Germline CDR1 SGHTA, CDR2 FQGNSA. The germline V and J ends were trimmed by 5 bases and 6 bases, with 12 bases remaining between them. There are 13 residues in the CDR3. The CDR3 bases are TGTGCCAGCAGCCGGGGACGGGCGGATACGCAGTATTTT. It is translated as CASSRGRADTQYF.